Below are 17 T cell receptor beta chains sequenced from a single sample in a study of shared clonotypes between healthy human individuals. Positive CCR7 selection of CD45RO-negative cells yielded the naive CD8 cells, and terminally differentiated effector memory CD45RA+ cells were excluded. Sequencing was performed with immunoSEQ multiplex PCR; in TCRdb, only in-frame clones are kept and a portion is missing. The sample consists of about 2.1 million clones, around 93% of them appearing once. The sequencing input was naive CD8+ T cells from PBMCs. Receptors were obtained from a man younger than 35 in good health. Some clones in this sample may be carry-over from other donors' samples.

CDR3 coding DNA: TGTGCCAGCAGCCCCGGGTCGCGCTACGAGCAGTACTTC. It translates to CASSPGSRYEQYF. The chain combines TRBV6-5 with TRBJ2-7, with D hard to call. Deletions cut 6 bases from V and 3 bases from J, with 12 bases between. The CDR3 is 13 residues long. CDR1 is MNHEY and CDR2 is SVGAGI in the germline V gene.

Remarks on this clone: This sample includes further DNA sequences coding for the same CDR3. The genes are TRBV27 and TRBJ1-1; the D gene is possibly TRBD1 (5 bases). Trimming shortened V by 3 bases and J by 6 bases, and 11 bases separated the two germline ends. This CDR3 has 13 residues. Germline V gene data show CDR1 as MNHEY and CDR2 as SMNVEV (reference sequence). The CDR3 here is CASSFRGGAEAFF. The CDR3 coding sequence is TGTGCCAGCAGTTTTCGGGGGGGAGCTGAAGCTTTCTTT.

This sequence joins TRBV5-6 and TRBJ2-5; D possibly corresponds to TRBD1 (5 bases). CDR3 size: 14 residues. With 0 bases removed from V and 1 base from J, the gap between germline ends came to 7 bases. The germline CDR1 and CDR2 sequences are SGHDT and YYEEEE. DNA of the CDR3: TGTGCCAGCAGCTTGGGACAGCTCCAAGAGACCCAGTACTTC. Protein product: CASSLGQLQETQYF.

CDR3 in amino acids: CASSFGRLAGVSRSGELFF. CDR3 coding DNA: TGCGCCAGCAGCTTTGGCCGCTTGGCGGGAGTTAGTAGGTCCGGGGAGCTGTTTTTT. The chain couples TRBV5-1 to TRBJ2-2, with 7 bases lining up with TRBD2. In germline, CDR1 is SGHRS, CDR2 YFSETQ. V shed 2 bases and J 6 bases; nucleotides not matched to a gene: 19. CDR3 length equals 19 residues.

V usage is TRBV6-6 and J usage is TRBJ2-7; D perhaps matches TRBD2 (7 bases). The V end lost 8 bases, the J end lost 5 bases, and 13 bases lay between the germline ends. This CDR3 has 12 residues. In germline, CDR1 is MNHNY, CDR2 SVGAGI (reference sequence). The CDR3 protein is CASGRGVHEQYF. In DNA form, the CDR3 reads TGTGCCAGCGGGAGGGGGGTGCACGAGCAGTACTTC.

The CDR3 sequence is CASIKNTGELFF. CDR3 coding DNA: TGTGCCAGCATAAAGAACACCGGGGAGCTGTTTTTT. The chain uses TRBV6-5 and TRBJ2-2, with D uncertain. V was clipped by 7 bases and J by 1 base, with 4 bases between them. Germline CDR1 MNHEY, CDR2 SVGAGI. This CDR3 comprises 12 residues.

This clone was seen once. This chain links TRBV28 with TRBJ2-5; D is undetermined. The CDR3 has 16 amino acids. Germline V gene sequence: CDR1 MDHEN, CDR2 SYDVKM. V lost 4 bases and J lost 4, with 19 bases in between. The CDR3 loop is CASSSVLEVVPETQYF. Written as DNA, the CDR3 is TGTGCCAGCAGTTCCGTCCTCGAGGTGGTCCCAGAGACCCAGTACTTC.

J is TRBJ1-1 and V is TRBV5-1; D possibly corresponds to TRBD1 (5 bases). The germline gives CDR1 SGHRS, CDR2 YFSETQ. The CDR3 has 14 residues. V was clipped by 0 bases and J by 5 bases, with 11 bases between them. CDR3 amino acids: CASSLVSGGTEAFF. Written as DNA, the CDR3 is TGCGCCAGCAGCTTGGTATCGGGGGGGACTGAAGCTTTCTTT. Drawing the rest from reference TRBV5-1 and TRBJ1-1, the complete variable domain is KAGVTQTPRYLIKTRGQQVTLSCSPISGHRSVSWYQQTPGQGLQFLFEYFSETQRNKGNFPGRFSGRQFSNSRSEMNVSTLELGDSALYLCASSLVSGGTEAFFGQGTRLTVV.

J is TRBJ1-2 and V is TRBV18; D not resolved. The V gene lost 6 bases and the J gene lost 6 bases, with 20 bases spanning the gap. Germline V CDR1 and CDR2: KGHSH, LQKENI. The CDR3 contains 15 residues. This chain's CDR3 is CASSLPPLGFDGYTF. The CDR3 nucleotides are TGTGCCAGCTCGCTACCCCCACTGGGGTTCGATGGCTACACCTTC.

V usage is TRBV7-6 and J usage is TRBJ2-1; no definite D call. The V end was cut by 4 bases, the J end by 10 bases, with 14 bases between. This CDR3 spans 13 amino acids. In germline, CDR1 is SGHVS, CDR2 FNYEAQ. CDR3: CASSSTGLGEQFF. The CDR3 DNA follows: TGTGCCAGCAGCTCGACTGGGTTAGGGGAGCAGTTCTTC.

J is TRBJ1-2 and V is TRBV28; D may be TRBD1 (6 bases). V was cut by 6 bases and J by 4 bases, with 15 bases left in between. Germline-derived CDR1 and CDR2 are MDHEN and SYDVKM. CDR3 length: 14 residues. The DNA for the CDR3 is TGTGCCAGCAGCAAGACGGGACAATTCTATGGCTACACCTTC. Amino acids: CASSKTGQFYGYTF.

CDR3 region: CASSTPRQAFSGANVLTF. The CDR3 DNA sequence: TGTGCCAGTAGTACGCCCCGACAGGCCTTCTCTGGGGCCAACGTCCTGACTTTC. This sequence joins TRBV19 and TRBJ2-6, with D possibly being TRBD1 (6 bases). With 4 bases removed from V and 0 bases from J, the gap between germline ends came to 16 bases. Germline CDR1 reads LNHDA; CDR2 reads SQIVND (reference sequence). The CDR3 covers 18 residues.

The rearrangement joins TRBV4-3 to TRBJ1-2; TRBD1 aligns across 7 bases. The CDR3 runs to 16 residues. V shed 1 base, J shed 8 bases, and the junction held 13 bases outside the gene matches. Germline V gene data show CDR1 as LGHNA and CDR2 as YSLEER. CDR3 in amino acids: CASSQGGTDYTEGYTF. The CDR3 DNA reads TGCGCCAGCAGCCAAGGTGGGACAGACTACACCGAGGGCTACACCTTC.

V and J are TRBV15 and TRBJ2-7; 7 bases are a match to TRBD2. The CDR3 length is 14 residues. Trimming cost V 5 bases and J 2 bases; bases outside gene matches: 6. Germline loops: CDR1 LNHNV, CDR2 YYDKDF (reference sequence). The CDR3 sequence: CATSDGTTAYEQYF. The CDR3 nucleotides read TGTGCCACCAGCGACGGGACTACCGCCTACGAGCAGTACTTC.

This chain uses TRBV4-1 with TRBJ2-3; possible D gene TRBD1, 5 bases. V was pared by 0 bases and J by 0 bases, with 10 bases between. In germline, CDR1 is MGHRA, CDR2 YSYEKL. This CDR3 comprises 16 residues. The chain's CDR3 is CASSQDNRYSTDTQYF. The CDR3 DNA reads TGCGCCAGCAGCCAAGATAACAGGTATAGCACAGATACGCAGTATTTT.

The chain couples TRBV19 to TRBJ2-7; 8 bases are shared with TRBD1. The germline V gene has CDR1 LNHDA and CDR2 SQIVND (reference sequence). The CDR3 sequence is 18 residues long. V gave up 0 bases and J gave up 2 bases; unmatched junction bases: 12. In DNA, the CDR3 is TGTGCCAGTAGTATAGATCTCTCTGCGACAGGGGTAGCCTACGAGCAGTACTTC. This encodes CASSIDLSATGVAYEQYF. Combining the CDR3 with reference TRBV19 and TRBJ2-7 gives the whole variable domain DGGITQSPKYLFRKEGQNVTLSCEQNLNHDAMYWYRQDPGQGLRLIYYSQIVNDFQKGDIAEGYSVSREKKESFPLTVTSAQKNPTAFYLCASSIDLSATGVAYEQYFGPGTRLTVT.

The chain carries TRBV29-1 and TRBJ1-1; D is undetermined. Germline V gene lookup returns CDR1 SQVTM and CDR2 ANQGSEA. V lost 7 bases and J lost 6, with 15 bases in between. The CDR3 extends over 12 amino acids. CDR3 DNA sequence: TGCAGCGCCAGGTCCGGGAGCGCTGAAGCTTTCTTT. It encodes CSARSGSAEAFF.